This T cell receptor (beta chain) stems from a study of blood T cells in healthy people across ages (dated by TCRdb to the mid-2010s). With regard to the full study: In model experiments, template switching captured about one uniquely barcoded TCR beta cDNA molecule for every two T cells. Age-related changes in TCR beta repertoire diversity were measured in the study by deep sequencing normalized with unique cDNA molecular identifiers. The donors were split into four age groups: young (average about 16 years), middle-aged (roughly 42), aged (approximately 60) and long-lived (roughly 80). To avoid experimental bias, donors of different ages were spread randomly across the sequencing lanes. Two additional independent replicas of 1 million unique cDNA reads from the same blood draw were analyzed for two donors (one aged 18 to 30 and one aged 80 or older).

Results the study describes overall, beyond this receptor: The CMV infection status of donors was not known, potentially confounding age-related changes in expanded clonotypes. A strong correlation was found between observed TCR beta diversity and the percentage of naive T cells measured by flow cytometry. Since profiling was done on bulk unsorted PBMCs, naive and antigen-experienced compartments could not be conclusively compared. Observed TCR beta diversity per million T cells fell roughly linearly with age, and a significant reduction was already apparent by age around 40. Estimates of total diversity based on one million sequenced T cells were regarded as lower bounds and as underestimates. Compared with the aged group, more naive CD4+ T cells, fewer expanded clones and increased TCR diversity were shown by the long-lived group, suggesting age selection.

Donors were 35 to 40 systemically healthy Caucasian individuals from Russia aged roughly 6 to 100 years. Around 10 milliliters of peripheral blood were drawn from each donor into EDTA-treated Vacutainer tubes. Ficoll-Paque density-gradient centrifugation was used to isolate PBMCs, with at least 6.5 million per sample. Total RNA was extracted from PBMCs with Trizol reagent, with at least 6 micrograms obtained per sample. For every donor, an aliquot of PBMCs went through flow cytometry to measure the percentages of naive CD45RAhigh/CD27high T cells. CDR1 and CDR2, per the germline V gene, are SGHRS and YFSETQ. The CDR3 measures 14 amino acids from cysteine to phenylalanine. Here the CDR3 DNA is all that survives: 42 bases in frame from base 1. At the junction V is shortened by 4 bases and J by 3 bases, with 12 bases in between. This clonotype was picked up many times. Its antigen specificity is not known. Qualities for individual bases were not recorded, and no much larger clone is one base off.

The library was produced with 5' RACE. The reads were generated on an Illumina HiSeq 2500. A second roughly 6 to 11 cycle PCR used a sample-barcoded 5' primer and a J-beta primer mix. A unique molecular identifier was introduced onto each TCR beta cDNA molecule by a template-switch 5' adaptor carrying 12 random nucleotides. Each sample yielded at least 2.5 million CDR3-containing paired-end reads. First-strand cDNA was synthesized from all RNA with the Mint cDNA synthesis kit, primed by a TRBC-specific oligonucleotide. All cDNA was treated with uracil-DNA glycosylase and then went through a first 18-cycle PCR with the universal primers M1SS and BC2_uni_R. The study's processing was this. For normalization, 1 million high-quality reads were randomly selected from each sample, with every read carrying a distinct molecular identifier. Instead of being binned into consensus sequences, reads with shared molecular identifiers were discarded. MiTCR, run with a Q25 quality threshold and the strictest error-elimination algorithm, handled CDR3 identification, clonotype clustering and error correction. A nonparametric unseen species model with Euler transformation was used to estimate a lower bound on total TCR beta diversity. TCRdb reanalyzed the raw reads on its own, using fastp at Q25 for trimming and MiXCR for clone calling, and kept in-frame beta chains. Entries are consolidated by CDR3 protein sequence, retaining the most common genes and DNA. In this record, the V and J calls reflect TCRdb's handling and not the investigators' own analysis. The sample data list roughly 1.5 million distinct CDR3 sequences, and 35% to 45% of these were observed just once. About 4% of the sample rests with the top ten.

Rearrangement joined TRBV5-1 to TRBJ2-3; the D gene is not confidently resolved. This clonotype was obtained from a woman under 30 in good health. The sample consisted of blood. The DNA sequence is given as TGCGCCAGCAGCCCGGACCGATCAACAGATACGCAGTATTTT. This encodes CASSPDRSTDTQYF.